This T cell receptor beta chain was sequenced during a study of T-cell reconstitution after alpha-beta-depleted transplantation in children (dated by TCRdb to 2016 to 2017). Concerning the study at large: T-cell immune reconstitution after TCRalphabeta/CD19-depleted allogeneic hematopoietic cell transplantation in children was quantitatively tracked in the study by means of TCR repertoire profiling.

This clonotype was observed a few times. What antigen it recognizes has not been identified. Per-base qualities were not stored, and no clone one base away is much larger. CDR1 is given as SGHRS and CDR2 as YFSETQ, both from the germline V gene. CDR3 length: 14 amino acids, cysteine to phenylalanine. The kept DNA is CDR3 alone, 42 bases in frame from the first base. V was cut back by 4 bases and J by 3 bases, leaving a gap of 11 bases between them. The method behind the library was PCR. Sequenced on an Illumina HiSeq 2500. To normalize quantification of the TCRbeta repertoire, the TCR libraries were built with molecular barcoding that relied on unique molecular identifiers. TCRdb's own reprocessing of the public reads used fastp at Q25 and MiXCR and kept productive beta chains. Every distinct CDR3 protein forms one entry, paired with its most common genes and DNA. This sample comprises about 210,000 distinct CDR3 sequences, approximately 17% of them detected only once. Together, the top ten hold roughly two fifths of the sample.

Summary of the overall study and its limitations: About two months after transplant, the apparently early recovery of alphabetaT-cell counts reportedly depended on just several hundred clones that had expanded rapidly and came from non-depleted graft cells. The frequencies of hyperexpanded clones fell over the following months, and after one year, T-cell counts and TCRbeta diversity were mostly attributed to newly produced T cells. In some patients, high TCRbeta diversity at day 60 was attributed to recipient T cells and intrathymic progenitors that had survived conditioning.

Taken with the paper, the label for treatment or condition translates to: allogeneic hematopoietic cell transplantation with graft depleted of TCRalphabeta T cells and CD19 B cells. The transplant recipients were children given TCRalphabeta/CD19-depleted allogeneic hematopoietic cell grafts. The specimen was PBMCs, mostly from graft donor cells, collected 360 days after TCRalphabeta/CD19-depleted stem cell transplant. The receptor chain draws on TRBV5-1 and TRBJ1-3, with a weak D call of TRBD1 (6 bases match). This TCR came from a male patient under 10 years old who had a stem cell transplant for acute lymphoblastic leukemia, so the T cells may come from the graft donor. The CDR3 protein sequence reads: CASSLGQLGNTIYF. The bases are TGCGCCAGCAGCCTAGGACAGCTTGGAAACACCATATATTTT.